This TCR beta chain is from a study of blood T cell repertoires in COVID-19. Assay used: immunoSEQ multiplex PCR; TCRdb lists only in-frame clones, some missing. The profile shows roughly 670,000 clones, 85% to 90% of them singletons. J lost 0 bases, V lost 3 bases, and 5 bases had no gene match. This CDR3 is built from 15 residues. Germline V gene sequence: CDR1 SNHLY, CDR2 FYNNEI. The rearrangement joins TRBV2 to TRBJ2-7; 7 bases map to TRBD2. Sequenced sample: peripheral blood. This sequence originates from a young woman with acute or convalescent COVID-19. The DNA of the CDR3 is TGTGCCAGCAGTGACGGGGAGGGTCTCTCCTACGAGCAGTACTTC. It specifies CASSDGEGLSYEQYF.